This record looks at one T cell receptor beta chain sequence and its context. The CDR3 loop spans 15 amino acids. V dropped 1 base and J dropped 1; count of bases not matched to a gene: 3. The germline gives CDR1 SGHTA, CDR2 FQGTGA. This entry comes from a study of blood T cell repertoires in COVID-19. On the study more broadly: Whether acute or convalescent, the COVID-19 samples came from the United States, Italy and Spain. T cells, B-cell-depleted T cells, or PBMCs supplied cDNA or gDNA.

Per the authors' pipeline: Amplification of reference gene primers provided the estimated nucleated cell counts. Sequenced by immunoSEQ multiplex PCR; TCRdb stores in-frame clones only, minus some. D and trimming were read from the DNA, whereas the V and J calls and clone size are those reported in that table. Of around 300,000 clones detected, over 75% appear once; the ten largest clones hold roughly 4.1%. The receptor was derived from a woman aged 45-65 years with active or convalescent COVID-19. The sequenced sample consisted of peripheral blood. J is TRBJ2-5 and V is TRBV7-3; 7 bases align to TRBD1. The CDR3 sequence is CASSLNPGGQETQYF. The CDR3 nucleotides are TGTGCCAGCAGCTTAAATCCAGGGGGCCAAGAGACCCAGTACTTC.